These T cell receptor beta chains were read from a single sample in a study of CD8 T cells in Susac syndrome. A single record per CDR3 protein comes from TCRdb applying MiXCR to the immunoSEQ multiplex PCR reads. Of roughly 150,000 distinct CDR3 sequences listed, approximately 93% were seen once; the top ten hold more than 0.2%. Sequencing was performed on CD8+ T cells from PBMCs. The receptors stem from a human donor with multiple sclerosis. Both conserved end residues are part of each CDR3. The D gene is left open where the match is weak. Expanded clones get a size class; other rows say once, few or many, or leave the size out.

V gene	clone size	D gene	J gene	CDR3 DNA	CDR3 protein
TRBV27	once	NA	TRBJ1-2	TGTGCCAGCAGCCCGTTGGCCGGGGGCAATGGCTACACCTTC	CASSPLAGGNGYTF
TRBV5-4	NA	NA	TRBJ2-1	TGTGCCAGCAGCTTGGCTGCGGATGAGCAGTTCTTC	CASSLAADEQFF
TRBV19	NA	TRBD2	TRBJ2-1	TGTGCCAGTAGTATAGTTGGTAGCGGGGGGGCCGAATATGAGCAGTTCTTC	CASSIVGSGGAEYEQFF
TRBV2	NA	NA	TRBJ1-2	TGTGCCAGCAGTGTCTCAGGGTTTGATGGCTACACCTTC	CASSVSGFDGYTF
TRBV19	NA	NA	TRBJ1-1	TGTGCCAGTAGCCCCCCGCCCTTT	CASSPPPF
TRBV20-1	NA	TRBD2	TRBJ2-3	TGCAGTGCTCCGGGACTAGCGGGGTCTGCATCCAACACAGATACGCAGTATTTT	CSAPGLAGSASNTDTQYF
TRBV7-2	once	TRBD1	TRBJ2-5	TGTGCCAGCTTCCTCCCGGACAGGACCGGTGGGTTGACCCAGTACTTC	CASFLPDRTGGLTQYF
TRBV20-1	NA	TRBD2	TRBJ2-7	TGCAGTGCTAGATGGCGGTCTAGCGGTACCTACGAGCAGTACTTC	CSARWRSSGTYEQYF
TRBV20-1	once	NA	TRBJ2-1	TGCAGTGCTAGCGCGGGGCCGTACAATGAGCAGTTCTTC	CSASAGPYNEQFF
TRBV15	NA	TRBD1	TRBJ1-2	TGTGCCACCAGCAGAGAGGGGACAGCCTATGGCTACACCTTC	CATSREGTAYGYTF
TRBV9	NA	NA	TRBJ2-3	TGTGCCAGCAGCGTAGGGAACACAGATACGCAGTATTTT	CASSVGNTDTQYF
TRBV20-1	NA	NA	TRBJ1-2	TGCAGTGCCCGAGACACCGATGGCTACACCTTC	CSARDTDGYTF
TRBV7-9	NA	NA	TRBJ2-5	TGTGCCAGCGAAACGATCGGGGTTGGAGAGACCCAGTACTTC	CASETIGVGETQYF
TRBV3-1	NA	NA	TRBJ2-4	TGTGCCAGTGGGCTTACCCTAGCCAAAAACATTCAGTACTTC	CASGLTLAKNIQYF
TRBV25-1	NA	NA	TRBJ2-5	TGTGCCAGCAGTGAATCCCTAGTCGGGACCCAGTACTTC	CASSESLVGTQYF
TRBV29-1	NA	NA	TRBJ1-3	TGCAGCGTTGATGACAGAAACACCATATATTTT	CSVDDRNTIYF
TRBV13	NA	NA	TRBJ2-3	TGTGCCAGCAGCTCTCTAGCAGATACGCAGTATTTT	CASSSLADTQYF
TRBV2	NA	NA	TRBJ1-6	TGTGCCAGTATAGGGACGTGGGATAATTCACCCCTCCACTTT	CASIGTWDNSPLHF
TRBV25-1	NA	NA	TRBJ1-5	TGTGCCAGCGGGGGCCCGGGACGGACCGAGCCCCAGCATTTT	CASGGPGRTEPQHF
TRBV4-1	NA	NA	TRBJ2-1	TGCGCCAGCAGCCAATTGGGGGGTGAGCAGTTCTTC	CASSQLGGEQFF
TRBV29-1	NA	NA	TRBJ2-5	TGCAGCGTTGAAGATCTTGGCGGGGGCCCTATCGGGGAGACCCAGTACTTC	CSVEDLGGGPIGETQYF
TRBV5-6	NA	NA	TRBJ2-4	TGTGCCAGCAGCTTGGTAGGAGCCAAAAACATTCAGTACTTC	CASSLVGAKNIQYF
TRBV5-1	once	NA	TRBJ1-1	TGCGCCAGCAGCTTGAGAGGAGGCACTGAAGCTTTCTTT	CASSLRGGTEAFF
TRBV20-1	NA	TRBD2	TRBJ2-1	TGCAGTGCCTGCGTGCGTAGCGGGGTGTCCTACAATGAGCAGTTCTTC	CSACVRSGVSYNEQFF
TRBV15	NA	NA	TRBJ1-3	TGTGCCACCAGCAGCTACGGGATCTCTGGAAACACCATATATTTT	CATSSYGISGNTIYF
TRBV25-1	NA	TRBD2	TRBJ2-5	TGTGCCAGCAGGGGACTAGCGGGGTTTGGGGAGACCCAGTACTTC	CASRGLAGFGETQYF
TRBV30	NA	NA	TRBJ2-1	TGTGCCTGCCTAAGAAGGGGGTTCAATGAGCAGTTCTTC	CACLRRGFNEQFF
TRBV12-3/TRBV12-4	NA	TRBD1	TRBJ1-1	TGTGCCAGCAGTCCCTCTCCCTGGACAGGGTTTGACACTGAAGCTTTCTTT	CASSPSPWTGFDTEAFF
TRBV30	NA	NA	TRBJ2-7	TGTGCCTGGAAACCAGCCTTCTCCTACGAGCAGTACTTC	CAWKPAFSYEQYF